This TCR beta chain was found in a study of tissue T cells after allogeneic stem cell transplantation. The CDR3 has 16 amino acids. The ends were cut back, 0 bases at V and 1 base at J, with 13 bases in the middle. Looked up from germline, CDR1 is SGDLS and CDR2 is YYNGEE. Study-level points and caveats: The study did not identify alloreactive or antigen-specific tissue TCRs, and some clones might be persisting host cells. Only a limited share of tissue TCRs appeared in blood or spleen. Limitations included a small, clinically heterogeneous cohort and limited sampling depth.

In regard to this clone: The antigen is unknown.

Sequencing was performed with immunoSEQ multiplex PCR; in TCRdb, only in-frame clones are kept and a portion is missing. The sample comprises 25,000 to 35,000 clones, 85% of which are singletons, and more than 3% rests with the top ten. V usage is TRBV9 and J usage is TRBJ2-5; weak D call: TRBD1 (6 bases). This clonotype originated in a woman aged 18 to 49 who later had graft-versus-host disease after an allogeneic stem cell transplant. This sample comprised blood, obtained before transplantation. CDR3 in DNA: TGTGCCAGCAGCGTAGGAGGAGGACAGATCCAAGAGACCCAGTACTTC. Translating it yields CASSVGGGQIQETQYF.